The entry below describes one TCR beta chain. The antigen is undetermined. The data are from a study of cytomegalovirus exposure and HLA in healthy donors. Study-level results: Prediction of most subjects' HLA-A and HLA-B alleles by TCR beta sequences was reportedly accurate. In a later analysis, about 17,000 TCR beta sequences were associated with HLA alleles at 0.05 false discovery rate.

Germline CDR1 and CDR2: SGHRS and YFSETQ. The CDR3 is 16 residues long. V lost 0 bases to trimming and J lost 4 bases, with 14 bases between them. In the PCR, 60 Vbeta and 13 Jbeta primers were used. Data came from immunoSEQ multiplex PCR; TCRdb stores just in-frame clones and leaves some out. Of 150,000 to 200,000 clones in the sample, around 83% were seen once. V gene TRBV5-1 combines with J gene TRBJ1-3, with a tentative D call TRBD1 (6 bases). The sequence was obtained from a woman aged 40-49 years in good health and CMV-seronegative. The sample comprised PBMCs. The CDR3 sequence: CASSLEAGAAGNTIYF. DNA of the CDR3: TGCGCCAGCAGCTTGGAGGCAGGGGCAGCGGGAAACACCATATATTTT.